This T cell receptor beta chain was sequenced during a study of blood T cell repertoires in COVID-19. On the study more broadly: Samples representing acute and convalescent COVID-19 were sourced from the United States, Italy and Spain. Sample material is recorded as cDNA or gDNA derived from T cells, B-cell-depleted T cells, or PBMCs.

The CDR3 contains 14 residues. The V end was cut by 5 bases, the J end by 2 bases, with 13 bases between. Germline CDR1 reads SQVTM; CDR2 reads ANQGSEA. Per the original data handling: Amplification with reference gene primers provided the estimates of nucleated cell counts. Produced via immunoSEQ multiplex PCR; TCRdb's table is partial and in-frame only. The D gene and trimming were derived from the DNA, and the V and J assignments and clone size from that table. The sample carries 100,000 or so clones, 80% to 95% recorded once. This clone was detected once. Sequencing was performed on peripheral blood. The rearrangement joins TRBV29-1 to TRBJ2-1; D possibly corresponds to TRBD1 (6 bases). This TCR was sampled from a woman in her forties or fifties in a cohort sampled during active COVID-19. CDR3 in DNA: TGCAGCGTTCTAAAGGGGGTCGCCTACAATGAGCAGTTCTTC. Translating it yields CSVLKGVAYNEQFF.